This TCR beta chain appears in the sequencing data of a study of Graves' ophthalmopathy and Graves' hyperthyroidism. Study summary: The term stable hyperthyroidism indicated an absence of ophthalmopathy within 18 months of follow-up.

Deletions cut 6 bases from V and 0 bases from J, with 9 bases between. The CDR3 consists of 12 residues. Germline V gives CDR1 SQVTM, CDR2 ANQGSEA. The sequenced template was RNA, covering the TCR beta CDR3 region. HTBI primers were employed in first-round RT-PCR, then a second-round multiplex PCR followed. TCRdb fed the multiplex PCR reads into MiXCR, producing one record per CDR3 protein. The table has about 1.2 million distinct CDR3 sequences, about two fifths seen once. Study-wide results and limits: Detection in blood was also observed for most expanded thyroid clonotypes above 0.001 frequency. Ophthalmopathy progression was predicted by the model at 60% to 71% sensitivity and approximately 72% specificity.

In its sample, this clonotype was seen many times. Its antigen is not known. Hyperthyroidism in these 18- to 65-year-old patients was newly diagnosed, lasting under 2 months. J is TRBJ2-7 and V is TRBV29-1; D ambiguous. This sequence was found in an adult man with Graves' hyperthyroidism. The specimen sequenced was peripheral blood or thyroid tissue (not recorded which). CDR3 sequence: CSVLWDSYEQYF. Written as DNA, the CDR3 is TGCAGCGTCCTCTGGGACTCCTACGAGCAGTACTTC.